This T cell receptor (beta chain) stems from a study of tumor and adjacent non-tumor tissue in lung cancer. Study results and caveats: TCR diversity was significantly greater in tumor than normal lung tissue. Normal lung showed higher cumulative top 100 clone frequency than tumor. Higher tumor TCR diversity was associated with shorter survival.

CDR3 size: 14 residues. The trim removed 6 bases at V and 3 bases at J, leaving 7 bases unmatched. CDR1 is DFQATT and CDR2 is SNEGSKA in the germline V gene (reference sequence). This sample's RNA came from whole unsorted tissue. More than 3 cm separated this lung sample from the edge of the tumor. In this sample, this clonotype turned up many times. No antigen is known for it. TCRbeta libraries were built with three rounds of nested PCR, modified from ARM-PCR. A single record per CDR3 protein comes from TCRdb applying MiXCR to the multiplex PCR reads. Of about 100,000 distinct CDR3 sequences listed, roughly two thirds are singletons.

The receptor was isolated from a young man with non-small cell lung cancer. Sequencing was carried out using distant non-tumor lung tissue. V and J are TRBV20-1 and TRBJ2-3, with TRBD1 matching 9 bases. The CDR3 loop reads CSALGQGWTDTQYF. The CDR3 region has the DNA TGCAGTGCCTTGGGACAGGGTTGGACAGATACGCAGTATTTT.